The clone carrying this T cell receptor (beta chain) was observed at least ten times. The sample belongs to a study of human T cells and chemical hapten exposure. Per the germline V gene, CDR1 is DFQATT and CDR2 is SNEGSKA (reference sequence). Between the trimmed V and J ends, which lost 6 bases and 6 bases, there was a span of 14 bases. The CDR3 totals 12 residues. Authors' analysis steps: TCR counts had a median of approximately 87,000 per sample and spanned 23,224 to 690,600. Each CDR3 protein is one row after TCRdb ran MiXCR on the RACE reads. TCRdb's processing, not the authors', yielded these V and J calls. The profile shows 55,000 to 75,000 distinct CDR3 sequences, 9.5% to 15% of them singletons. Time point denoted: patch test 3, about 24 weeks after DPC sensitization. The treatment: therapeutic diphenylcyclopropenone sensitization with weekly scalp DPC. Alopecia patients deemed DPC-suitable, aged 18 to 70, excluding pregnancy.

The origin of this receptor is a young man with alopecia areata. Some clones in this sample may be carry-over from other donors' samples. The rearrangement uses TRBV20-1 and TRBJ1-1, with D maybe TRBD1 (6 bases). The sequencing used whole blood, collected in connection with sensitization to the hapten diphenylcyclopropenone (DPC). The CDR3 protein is CSANGGQAEAFF. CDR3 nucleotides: TGCAGTGCCAACGGGGGGCAAGCTGAAGCTTTCTTT.